These T cell receptor beta chains were read from a single sample in a study of cytomegalovirus exposure and HLA in healthy donors. The assay was immunoSEQ multiplex PCR, and TCRdb's table has in-frame clones only and misses some. The table has over 85,000 clones, 60% to 80% seen once. Material: PBMCs. The receptor source for this set is a male donor in good health and CMV-seropositive. The CDR3 runs from the conserved cysteine through the conserved F or W. D genes are given only for firm matches. Clone size appears in some rows only: once, few, many, or a class for an expanded clone.

V,J,D,size,DNA,CDR3
TRBV7-8,TRBJ1-2,TRBD1,few,TGTGCCAGCAGCTTTCAGGGGGACTATGGCTACACCTTC,CASSFQGDYGYTF
TRBV19,TRBJ1-5,-,-,TGTGCCAGCAACAGCCAAAGAAGGCCCCAGCATTTT,CASNSQRRPQHF
TRBV5-4,TRBJ2-7,TRBD2,-,TGTGCCAGCAGCTTGCGAGCGGGAGGGCGCGAGCAGTACTTC,CASSLRAGGREQYF
TRBV18,TRBJ2-2,-,-,TGTGCCAGCTCAGTAGCGGCAAACACCGGGGAGCTGTTTTTT,CASSVAANTGELFF
TRBV10-3,TRBJ1-6,TRBD1,-,TGTGCCATCAGTGAGTCGACAGGGGCCCTTAATTCACCCCTCCACTTT,CAISESTGALNSPLHF
TRBV11-3,TRBJ1-1,-,-,TGTGCCAGCAGCCCAGGGGCAATGAACACTGAAGCTTTCTTT,CASSPGAMNTEAFF
TRBV7-7,TRBJ2-2,TRBD1,-,TGTGCTAGCAGTTCAGCAGGGGGTAACGGGGAGCTGTTTTTT,CASSSAGGNGELFF
TRBV5-4,TRBJ1-3,-,-,TGTGCCAGCAGCTTGGGCGGGGGAAACACCATATATTTT,CASSLGGGNTIYF
TRBV7-9,TRBJ2-5,-,once,TGTGCCAGCAGCCCAGTCGCCGTAGAGACCCAGTACTTC,CASSPVAVETQYF
TRBV7-2,TRBJ2-7,-,-,TGTGCCAGCACCCCCACGTTGGCGGGAACCTCCTACGAGCAGTACTTC,CASTPTLAGTSYEQYF
TRBV4-1,TRBJ2-1,TRBD2,-,TGCGCCAGCAGCCAAACCGGGACTAATAATGAGCAGTTCTTC,CASSQTGTNNEQFF